Presented here are 13 T cell receptor beta chains from one specimen sequenced in a study of OX40 agonist ivuxolimab in advanced cancers. TCRdb's copy holds only in-frame clones and misses some; the assay was immunoSEQ multiplex PCR. The sample yields more than 100,000 clones, 90% seen once. The source material was CD4+ or CD8+ T cells sorted from blood, sampled in a trial of the OX40 agonist ivuxolimab. The receptors derive from an adult with an advanced solid tumor such as melanoma, head and neck, liver or kidney cancer.

The rearrangement links TRBV18 to TRBJ2-7; 10 bases align to TRBD1. Germline V gene lookup returns CDR1 KGHSH and CDR2 LQKENI. J lost 5 bases, V lost 3 bases, and 1 base had no gene match. The CDR3 contains 13 residues. CDR3 DNA: TGTGCCAGCTCACCCGACAGGGGGCACGAGCAGTACTTC. Protein: CASSPDRGHEQYF.

J is TRBJ1-6 and V is TRBV27; TRBD1 aligns across 9 bases. This CDR3 spans 14 amino acids. V lost 3 bases to trimming and J lost 6 bases; unmatched junction nucleotides: 0. CDR1 and CDR2 from the germline V gene are MNHEY and SMNVEV (reference sequence). The CDR3 is CASSLDRGNSPLHF. The CDR3 bases are TGTGCCAGCAGTTTGGACAGGGGTAATTCACCCCTCCACTTT.

The V call is TRBV6-5, the J call TRBJ2-1; D possibly corresponds to TRBD1 (6 bases). V was shortened by 6 bases and J by 3 bases, with 6 bases between the two germline ends. The CDR3 contains 12 residues. The germline gives CDR1 MNHEY, CDR2 SVGAGI. The DNA of the CDR3 is TGTGCCAGCAGGACAGGCTACAATGAGCAGTTCTTC. It yields the protein CASRTGYNEQFF.

V gene TRBV28 combines with J gene TRBJ2-1; maybe TRBD1 (5 bases). Germline CDR1 and CDR2: MDHEN and SYDVKM. The CDR3 has 14 amino acids. Trimming left V 5 bases short and J 5 bases short, with 13 bases between. CDR3 in DNA: TGTGCCAGCAGTCCCAACCAGGGCCACAATGAGCAGTTCTTC. It is translated as CASSPNQGHNEQFF. Together with reference TRBV28 and TRBJ2-1, the CDR3 gives the full variable domain: DVKVTQSSRYLVKRTGEKVFLECVQDMDHENMFWYRQDPGLGLRLIYFSYDVKMKEKGDIPEGYSVSREKKERFSLILESASTNQTSMYLCASSPNQGHNEQFFGPGTRLTVL.

The chain links TRBV5-1 to TRBJ1-2; TRBD1 agrees at 7 bases. CDR3 length: 14 residues. V gave up 1 base and J gave up 7 bases; unmatched junction bases: 7. Germline CDR1 is SGHRS and CDR2 is YFSETQ. The CDR3 nucleotides read TGCGCCAGCAGCTTGCTCCAGGGGGACTCTGGCTACACCTTC. It translates to CASSLLQGDSGYTF.

V is TRBV5-6 and J is TRBJ2-5, with 7 bases aligning to TRBD2. The J call may be wrong; the DNA end is better matched by TRBJ2-7. The germline gives CDR1 SGHDT, CDR2 YYEEEE. This CDR3 has 13 amino acids. The CDR3 region has the DNA TGTGCCAGCAGCATGCCTAGCGGTTACGAGCAGTACTTC. Its translation is CASSMPSGYEQYF.

This chain uses TRBV4-2 with TRBJ2-7; 10 nucleotides match TRBD2. CDR3 length equals 15 residues. Germline CDR1 reads LGHNA; CDR2 reads YNFKEQ. The junction had 4 bases not matched to a gene; V was cut back by 3 bases and J by 2 bases. The CDR3 sequence is CASSQGLALAYEQYF. DNA for the CDR3: TGTGCCAGCAGCCAGGGACTAGCGCTAGCCTACGAGCAGTACTTC.

The chain is built from TRBV19 and TRBJ2-3, with D possibly TRBD2 on 5 matching bases. CDR1 LNHDA and CDR2 SQIVND come from the germline V gene (reference sequence). This CDR3 is 15 amino acids long. The V and J ends lost 3 bases and 2 bases respectively, with 12 bases between them. CDR3 coding DNA: TGTGCCAGTAGTATGAGAGCGGAGCCCACAGATACGCAGTATTTT. This encodes CASSMRAEPTDTQYF.

The chain joins TRBV2 to TRBJ2-3; TRBD1 matches at 7 bases. J gave up 0 bases and V 6 bases, and 9 bases lay outside the gene matches. Germline-derived CDR1 and CDR2 are SNHLY and FYNNEI. This CDR3 comprises 16 residues. The CDR3 region has the DNA TGTGCCAGCAGGGCGCTCGACAGGGCTAGCACAGATACGCAGTATTTT. As protein: CASRALDRASTDTQYF.

The J gene is TRBJ1-1, the V gene TRBV28, with D possibly being TRBD1 (6 bases). Germline assignment: CDR1 MDHEN and CDR2 SYDVKM. V was shortened by 6 bases and J by 2 bases, with 16 bases between the two germline ends. CDR3 size: 15 residues. Written as DNA, the CDR3 is TGTGCCAGCAGAATTGGCGGGGGCCCTAACACTGAAGCTTTCTTT. Translating gives CASRIGGGPNTEAFF. The full variable domain, with the rest looked up from reference TRBV28 and TRBJ1-1, is DVKVTQSSRYLVKRTGEKVFLECVQDMDHENMFWYRQDPGLGLRLIYFSYDVKMKEKGDIPEGYSVSREKKERFSLILESASTNQTSMYLCASRIGGGPNTEAFFGQGTRLTVV.

The chain carries TRBV30 and TRBJ1-5; D perhaps matches TRBD1 (5 bases). The CDR3 totals 16 residues. Germline values: CDR1 GTSNPN, CDR2 SVGIG (reference sequence). The ends were cut back, 1 base at V and 6 bases at J, with 19 bases in the middle. CDR3 sequence: CAWSGGADIISQPQHF. The CDR3 DNA follows: TGTGCCTGGAGTGGGGGTGCGGACATCATCAGTCAGCCCCAGCATTTT. The full variable domain, rest sourced from reference TRBV30 and TRBJ1-5, is SQTIHQWPATLVQPVGSPLSLECTVEGTSNPNLYWYRQAAGRGLQLLFYSVGIGQISSEVPQNLSASRPQDRQFILSSKKLLLSDSGFYLCAWSGGADIISQPQHFGDGTRLSIL.

The chain employs TRBV5-4 and TRBJ2-4; 10 nucleotides align to TRBD2. The trim removed 2 bases at V and 10 bases at J, leaving 9 bases unmatched. Germline values: CDR1 SGHNT, CDR2 YYREEE (reference sequence). CDR3 length: 15 amino acids. This chain's CDR3 is CASSLPRASGSIQYF. Written as DNA, the CDR3 is TGTGCCAGCAGCTTACCGAGGGCTAGCGGGAGTATTCAGTACTTC.

J is TRBJ2-7 and V is TRBV9; a weak D match, TRBD1 (6 bases). This CDR3 has 15 residues. Germline V gives CDR1 SGDLS, CDR2 YYNGEE. V dropped 4 bases and J dropped 6 bases, with 20 bases sitting between them. As DNA, the CDR3 is TGTGCCAGCAGCCCTCAGACAGGTTCGACTGCCGAGCAGTACTTC. Protein: CASSPQTGSTAEQYF.